These T cell receptor beta chains were read from a single sample in a study of siplizumab effects on memory and regulatory T cells. Assay: immunoSEQ multiplex PCR; the TCRdb copy retains only in-frame clones and omits some. The sample contains over 95,000 clones, about 93% of which appear only once. The sample comprised non-Treg CD4+ T cells sorted from blood. These receptors were collected from a human donor in good health. The conserved cysteine and the conserved F or W are not part of the CDR3 here. D genes are given only for firm matches. Not all rows give a size; the values are once, few, many and, for expanded clones, a class.

clone_size,j_call,d_call,v_call,cdr3_aa
NA,TRBJ1-6,NA,TRBV4-3,ASSQDWGGTRNSPLH
NA,TRBJ2-3,NA,TRBV15,ATSRGGSQGTPSFTDTQY
NA,TRBJ2-5,NA,TRBV9,ASSTLGGSGETQY
NA,TRBJ1-2,NA,TRBV30,AWSAGGYYT
NA,TRBJ2-3,TRBD2,TRBV19,ASSIDPGGTQY
NA,TRBJ1-5,TRBD1,TRBV2,ASSYNRDRVNQPQH
NA,TRBJ1-2,NA,TRBV19,ASSIGSAAGNIGYT
NA,TRBJ1-2,TRBD1,TRBV30,AWNRDRGRDGYT
once,TRBJ2-1,TRBD2,TRBV5-1,ASGPLAGLDEQF
NA,TRBJ2-5,TRBD2,TRBV4-1,ASSQDSASGGGYQETQY
NA,TRBJ2-7,NA,TRBV7-2,ASSLSGYEQY
NA,TRBJ2-5,NA,TRBV7-2,ASSLGRRQETQY
NA,TRBJ1-5,NA,TRBV7-2,ASSSWDNQPQH
NA,TRBJ2-5,NA,TRBV7-2,ASSTIAGPQETQY
NA,TRBJ1-1,NA,TRBV28,ASSLGGSVGETRAF
NA,TRBJ1-1,NA,TRBV28,ASRIQGPNTEAF
NA,TRBJ1-4,TRBD1,TRBV12-5,ASASGQGPEKLF
NA,TRBJ1-4,NA,TRBV19,ASSITGANEKLF
once,TRBJ1-1,NA,TRBV5-6,ASSHSGPLREAF
NA,TRBJ1-1,NA,TRBV25-1,ASSDQGRNTEAF
NA,TRBJ2-7,NA,TRBV6-1,ASSEALGDPAYEQY
NA,TRBJ1-4,NA,TRBV29-1,SAGGVATNEKLF
NA,TRBJ2-7,TRBD2,TRBV7-4,ASGTTSGAYEQY
NA,TRBJ1-3,TRBD1,TRBV28,ASSLRGPGNTIY
NA,TRBJ2-7,NA,TRBV28,ASSLMTPGAYEQY
NA,TRBJ2-1,NA,TRBV6-4,ANQQPQYNEQF
once,TRBJ2-7,NA,TRBV10-3,AISAGTRFYEQY